The present T cell receptor (beta chain) was sequenced within a study of stem cell transplantation in POMP-related autoinflammatory disease. TCRdb's table, derived via immunoSEQ multiplex PCR, lists solely in-frame clones and lacks some. The data show roughly 6,500 clones, 83% seen once. The CDR3 covers 16 residues. Trimming left V 4 bases short and J 2 bases short, with 15 bases between. Germline V gene data show CDR1 as LNHDA and CDR2 as SQIVND (reference sequence). The specimen was a CXCR5-defined cell subset from PBMCs. This sequence joins TRBV19 and TRBJ1-5, with TRBD1 as a possible D gene (5 bases). The sequence was obtained from a human donor in good health. The CDR3 protein is CASSNLGGPRNQPQHF. The CDR3 DNA is TGTGCCAGTAGTAATTTGGGGGGTCCCCGCAATCAGCCCCAGCATTTT.